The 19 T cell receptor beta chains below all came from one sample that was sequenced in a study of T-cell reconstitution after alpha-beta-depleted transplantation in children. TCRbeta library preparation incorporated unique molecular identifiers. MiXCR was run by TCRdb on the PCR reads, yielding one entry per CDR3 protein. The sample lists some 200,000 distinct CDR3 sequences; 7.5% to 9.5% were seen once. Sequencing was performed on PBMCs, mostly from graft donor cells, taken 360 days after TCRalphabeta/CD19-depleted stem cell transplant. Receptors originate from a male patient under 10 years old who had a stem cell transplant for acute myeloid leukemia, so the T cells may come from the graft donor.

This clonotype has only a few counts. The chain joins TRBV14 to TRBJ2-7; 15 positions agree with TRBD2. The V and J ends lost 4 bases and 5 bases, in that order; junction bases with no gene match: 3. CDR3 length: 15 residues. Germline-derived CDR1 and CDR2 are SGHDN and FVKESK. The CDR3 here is CASSLGTSGRHEQYF. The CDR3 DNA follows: TGTGCCAGCAGCCTCGGGACTAGCGGGAGGCACGAGCAGTACTTC.

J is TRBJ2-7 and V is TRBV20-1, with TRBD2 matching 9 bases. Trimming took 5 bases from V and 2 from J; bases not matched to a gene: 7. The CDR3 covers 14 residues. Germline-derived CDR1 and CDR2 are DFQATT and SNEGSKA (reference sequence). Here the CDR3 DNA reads TGCAGTGCTCCCCCAGCGGGAGGCCCCTACGAGCAGTACTTC. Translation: CSAPPAGGPYEQYF.

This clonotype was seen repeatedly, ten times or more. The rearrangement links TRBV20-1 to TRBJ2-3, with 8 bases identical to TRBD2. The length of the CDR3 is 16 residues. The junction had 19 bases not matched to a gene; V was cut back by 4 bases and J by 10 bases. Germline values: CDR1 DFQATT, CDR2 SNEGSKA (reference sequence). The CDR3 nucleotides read TGCAGTGCTAATCCAGCTAGCGGGCTAATAGGGGAGGCGCAGTATTTT. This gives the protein CSANPASGLIGEAQYF.

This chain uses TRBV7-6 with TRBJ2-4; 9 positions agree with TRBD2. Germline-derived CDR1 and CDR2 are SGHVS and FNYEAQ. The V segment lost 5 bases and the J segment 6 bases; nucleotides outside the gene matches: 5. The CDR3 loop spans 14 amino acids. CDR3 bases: TGTGCCAGCAGCCCCGGGACTAGCCTAAACATTCAGTACTTC. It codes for CASSPGTSLNIQYF.

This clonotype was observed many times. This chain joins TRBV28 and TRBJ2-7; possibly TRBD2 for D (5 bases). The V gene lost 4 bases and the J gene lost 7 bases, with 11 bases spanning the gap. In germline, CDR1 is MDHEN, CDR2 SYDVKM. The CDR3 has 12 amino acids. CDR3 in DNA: TGTGCCAGCAGTTCCCCCGGCGGGGAGCAGTACTTC. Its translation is CASSSPGGEQYF. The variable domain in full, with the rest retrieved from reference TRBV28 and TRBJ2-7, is DVKVTQSSRYLVKRTGEKVFLECVQDMDHENMFWYRQDPGLGLRLIYFSYDVKMKEKGDIPEGYSVSREKKERFSLILESASTNQTSMYLCASSSPGGEQYFGPGTRLTVT.

The CDR3 sequence: CAISESTPASTDTQYF. The CDR3 coding sequence is TGTGCCATCAGTGAATCCACTCCGGCGAGCACAGATACGCAGTATTTT. V and J are TRBV10-3 and TRBJ2-3; D gene uncertain. CDR1 and CDR2 from the germline V gene are ENHRY and SYGVKD. Trimming took 3 bases from V and 0 from J, leaving 13 bases between them. The CDR3 sequence is 16 residues long.

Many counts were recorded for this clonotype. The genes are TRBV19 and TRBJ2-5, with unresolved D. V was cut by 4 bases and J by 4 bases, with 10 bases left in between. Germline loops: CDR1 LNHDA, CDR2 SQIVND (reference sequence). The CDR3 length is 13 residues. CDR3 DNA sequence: TGTGCCAGTAGTAATACCAGAGCAGAGACCCAGTACTTC. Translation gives CASSNTRAETQYF. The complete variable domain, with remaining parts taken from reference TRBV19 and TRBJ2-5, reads DGGITQSPKYLFRKEGQNVTLSCEQNLNHDAMYWYRQDPGQGLRLIYYSQIVNDFQKGDIAEGYSVSREKKESFPLTVTSAQKNPTAFYLCASSNTRAETQYFGPGTRLLVL.

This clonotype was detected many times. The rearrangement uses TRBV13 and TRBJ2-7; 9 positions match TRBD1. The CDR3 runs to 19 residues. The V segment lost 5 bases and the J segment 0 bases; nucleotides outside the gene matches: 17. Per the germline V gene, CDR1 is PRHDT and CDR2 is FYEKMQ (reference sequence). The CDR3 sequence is CASSPQPGTGSRSSYEQYF. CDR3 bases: TGTGCCAGCAGCCCGCAGCCTGGGACAGGGAGCCGGAGCTCCTACGAGCAGTACTTC.

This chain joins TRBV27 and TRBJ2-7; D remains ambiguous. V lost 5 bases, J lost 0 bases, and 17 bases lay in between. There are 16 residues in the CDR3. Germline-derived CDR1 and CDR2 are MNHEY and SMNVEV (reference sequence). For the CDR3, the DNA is TGTGCCAGCAGTCCTCACGGACGCCTAAGCTCCTACGAGCAGTACGTC. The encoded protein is CASSPHGRLSSYEQYV.

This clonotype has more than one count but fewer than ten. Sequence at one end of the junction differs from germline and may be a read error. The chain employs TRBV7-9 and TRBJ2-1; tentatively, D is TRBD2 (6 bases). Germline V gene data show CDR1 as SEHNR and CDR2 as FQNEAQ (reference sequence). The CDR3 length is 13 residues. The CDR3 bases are TGTGCCAGCAGGCGGGACTCCAACAATGAGCAGTTCTTC. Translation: CASRRDSNNEQFF.

The CDR3 reads CASSEWTGQETQYF. The CDR3 DNA follows: TGCGCCAGCAGCGAGTGGACAGGACAAGAGACCCAGTACTTC. The chain combines TRBV5-1 with TRBJ2-5, with 7 bases matching TRBD1. This CDR3 is built from 14 residues. V lost 4 bases and J lost 2; bases outside the gene matches: 5. Per the germline V gene, CDR1 is SGHRS and CDR2 is YFSETQ.

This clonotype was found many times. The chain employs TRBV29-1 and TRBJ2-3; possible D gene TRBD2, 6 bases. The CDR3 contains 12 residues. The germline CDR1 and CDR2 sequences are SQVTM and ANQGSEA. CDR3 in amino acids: CSVRSGTDTQYF. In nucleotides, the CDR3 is TGCAGTGTCCGGAGCGGGACAGATACGCAGTATTTT.

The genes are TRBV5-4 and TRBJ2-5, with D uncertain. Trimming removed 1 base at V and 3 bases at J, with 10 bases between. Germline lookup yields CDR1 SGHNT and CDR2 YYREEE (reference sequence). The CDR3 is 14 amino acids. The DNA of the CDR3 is TGTGCCAGCAGCTTGTGGCCAGTGAAAGAGACCCAGTACTTC. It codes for CASSLWPVKETQYF.

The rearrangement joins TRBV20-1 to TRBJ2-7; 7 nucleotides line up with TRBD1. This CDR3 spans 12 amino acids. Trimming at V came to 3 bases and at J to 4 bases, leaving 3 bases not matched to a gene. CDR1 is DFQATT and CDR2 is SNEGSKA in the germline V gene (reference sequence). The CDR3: CSARGRGYEQYF. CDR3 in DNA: TGCAGTGCTAGGGGCAGGGGGTACGAGCAGTACTTC.

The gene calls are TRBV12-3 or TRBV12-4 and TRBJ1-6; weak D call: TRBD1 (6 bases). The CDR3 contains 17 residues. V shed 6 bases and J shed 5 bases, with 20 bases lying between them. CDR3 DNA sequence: TGTGCCAGCAGGATCACAGGGAATTTGAGGAATAATTCACCCCTCCACTTT. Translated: CASRITGNLRNNSPLHF.

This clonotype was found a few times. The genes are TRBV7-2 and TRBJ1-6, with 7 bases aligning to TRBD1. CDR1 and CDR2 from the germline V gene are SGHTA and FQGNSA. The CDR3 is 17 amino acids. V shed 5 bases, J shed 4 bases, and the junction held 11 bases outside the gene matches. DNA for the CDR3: TGTGCCAGCAGCAACCTAGAGGGGGCAGGGTATAATTCACCCCTCCACTTT. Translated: CASSNLEGAGYNSPLHF.

The CDR3 reads CASSLWTSGGAFRETQYF. The CDR3 DNA reads TGTGCCAGCAGCTTGTGGACTAGCGGGGGGGCCTTTCGAGAGACCCAGTACTTC. The chain carries TRBV5-4 and TRBJ2-5; the match to TRBD2 covers 15 bases. CDR1 SGHNT and CDR2 YYREEE come from the germline V gene (reference sequence). With V trimmed by 1 base and J by 4 bases, 8 bases remained unmatched. The CDR3 is made up of 18 amino acids.

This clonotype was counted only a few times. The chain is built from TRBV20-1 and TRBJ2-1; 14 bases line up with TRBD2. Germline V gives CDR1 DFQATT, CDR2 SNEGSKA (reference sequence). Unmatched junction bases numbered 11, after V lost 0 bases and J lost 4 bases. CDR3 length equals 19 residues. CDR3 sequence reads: CSARDTPGLAGARYNEQFF. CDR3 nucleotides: TGCAGTGCTAGAGATACCCCGGGACTAGCGGGGGCTAGGTACAATGAGCAGTTCTTC.

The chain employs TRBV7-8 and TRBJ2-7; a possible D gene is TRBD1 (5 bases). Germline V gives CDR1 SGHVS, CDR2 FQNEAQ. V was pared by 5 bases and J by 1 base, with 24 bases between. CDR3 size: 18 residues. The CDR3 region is CASSPKAGSIVKSYEQYF. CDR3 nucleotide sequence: TGTGCCAGCAGCCCAAAGGCAGGGTCAATAGTGAAGTCCTACGAGCAGTACTTC. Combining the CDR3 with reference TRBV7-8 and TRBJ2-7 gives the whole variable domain GAGVSQSPRYKVAKRGQDVALRCDPISGHVSLFWYQQALGQGPEFLTYFQNEAQLDKSGLPSDRFFAERPEGSVSTLKIQRTQQEDSAVYLCASSPKAGSIVKSYEQYFGPGTRLTVT.